This is a list of T cell receptor beta chains from one sample in a study of T cell responses to AZD1222 COVID-19 vaccine. Sequencing used immunoSEQ multiplex PCR; TCRdb keeps in-frame clones, though not all of them. The sample consists of approximately 85,000 clones, 80% to 90% of them appearing once. Source: peripheral blood, taken on day 0 of AZD1222 vaccination. Receptor source: an adult in good health. CDR3s include the opening cysteine and the closing phenylalanine or tryptophan. The order of the fields is V gene, clone size, J gene, D gene, CDR3 protein, CDR3 DNA. A D gene is named only where the DNA matches it firmly. Some rows have no size entry. The others give once, few or many, or a class for an expanded clone.

V gene: TRBV18
clone size: -
J gene: TRBJ1-5
D gene: -
CDR3 protein: CASSPGRINQPQHF
CDR3 DNA: TGTGCCAGCTCACCGGGACGGATCAATCAGCCCCAGCATTTT

V gene: TRBV2
clone size: -
J gene: TRBJ2-5
D gene: TRBD2
CDR3 protein: CASNRLAGQETQYF
CDR3 DNA: TGTGCCAGCAACCGACTAGCGGGGCAAGAGACCCAGTACTTC

V gene: TRBV5-6
clone size: -
J gene: TRBJ1-6
D gene: -
CDR3 protein: CASSWARASSYNSPLHF
CDR3 DNA: TGTGCCAGCAGCTGGGCTCGGGCTAGCTCCTATAATTCACCCCTCCACTTT

V gene: TRBV30
clone size: -
J gene: TRBJ1-1
D gene: TRBD1
CDR3 protein: CARGQGGGLNTEAFF
CDR3 DNA: TGTGCCCGGGGACAGGGAGGGGGGCTGAACACTGAAGCTTTCTTT

V gene: TRBV5-1
clone size: -
J gene: TRBJ2-1
D gene: -
CDR3 protein: CASSLENRAGSNEQFF
CDR3 DNA: TGCGCCAGCAGCTTGGAGAACAGGGCAGGTAGTAATGAGCAGTTCTTC

V gene: TRBV7-8
clone size: -
J gene: TRBJ1-2
D gene: TRBD1
CDR3 protein: CASSLSTGDYGYTF
CDR3 DNA: TGTGCCAGCAGCTTATCGACAGGGGACTATGGCTACACCTTC

V gene: TRBV11-3
clone size: -
J gene: TRBJ2-1
D gene: TRBD2
CDR3 protein: CASSLELAVYNEQFF
CDR3 DNA: TGTGCCAGCAGCTTAGAACTAGCGGTCTACAATGAGCAGTTCTTC

V gene: TRBV15
clone size: -
J gene: TRBJ1-1
D gene: -
CDR3 protein: CATSVDGRENTEAFF
CDR3 DNA: TGTGCCACCAGCGTGGATGGACGGGAGAACACTGAAGCTTTCTTT

V gene: TRBV4-3
clone size: -
J gene: TRBJ2-2
D gene: TRBD1
CDR3 protein: CASSQYPGTGYTGELFF
CDR3 DNA: TGCGCCAGCAGCCAGTATCCGGGGACAGGGTATACCGGGGAGCTGTTTTTT

V gene: TRBV18
clone size: -
J gene: TRBJ2-3
D gene: TRBD2
CDR3 protein: CASSLLSSGGTDTQYF
CDR3 DNA: TGTGCCAGCTCACTTCTGTCTAGCGGGGGCACAGATACGCAGTATTTT

V gene: TRBV18
clone size: once
J gene: TRBJ1-4
D gene: -
CDR3 protein: CASSPLPTNEKLFF
CDR3 DNA: TGTGCCAGCTCACCTCTACCAACTAATGAAAAACTGTTTTTT

V gene: TRBV19
clone size: -
J gene: TRBJ2-3
D gene: TRBD2
CDR3 protein: CASSIGGTRGDTQYF
CDR3 DNA: TGTGCCAGTAGTATAGGGGGGACTAGAGGAGATACGCAGTATTTT

V gene: TRBV6-1
clone size: -
J gene: TRBJ2-7
D gene: -
CDR3 protein: CASSDPSYYEQYF
CDR3 DNA: TGTGCCAGCAGTGACCCCAGCTACTACGAGCAGTACTTC

V gene: TRBV16
clone size: -
J gene: TRBJ2-3
D gene: TRBD1
CDR3 protein: CASSQNQGTGLSTDTQYF
CDR3 DNA: TGTGCCAGCAGCCAAAATCAAGGGACAGGGCTTAGCACAGATACGCAGTATTTT

V gene: TRBV30
clone size: once
J gene: TRBJ1-5
D gene: -
CDR3 protein: CAWSVGSNQPQHF
CDR3 DNA: TGTGCCTGGAGTGTAGGTAGCAATCAGCCCCAGCATTTT

V gene: TRBV3-1/TRBV3-2
clone size: -
J gene: TRBJ2-5
D gene: -
CDR3 protein: CASSLEETQYF
CDR3 DNA: TGTGCCAGCAGTCTAGAGGAGACCCAGTACTTC

V gene: TRBV5-1
clone size: -
J gene: TRBJ2-7
D gene: -
CDR3 protein: CASSQTTASYEQYF
CDR3 DNA: TGCGCCAGCAGCCAAACTACAGCGTCCTACGAGCAGTACTTC

V gene: TRBV9
clone size: once
J gene: TRBJ1-5
D gene: -
CDR3 protein: CASSVGGNSNQPQHF
CDR3 DNA: TGTGCCAGCAGCGTAGGCGGTAATAGCAATCAGCCCCAGCATTTT

V gene: TRBV29-1
clone size: -
J gene: TRBJ1-5
D gene: -
CDR3 protein: CSAKSGNQPQHF
CDR3 DNA: TGCAGCGCGAAGTCGGGCAATCAGCCCCAGCATTTT

V gene: TRBV6-6
clone size: -
J gene: TRBJ2-1
D gene: -
CDR3 protein: CASRGFSDNEQFF
CDR3 DNA: TGTGCCAGCCGAGGGTTCAGCGACAATGAGCAGTTCTTC

V gene: TRBV6-5
clone size: -
J gene: TRBJ1-5
D gene: -
CDR3 protein: CASRKLENDQPQHF
CDR3 DNA: TGTGCCAGCAGAAAATTAGAAAACGATCAGCCCCAGCATTTT

V gene: TRBV10-1
clone size: -
J gene: TRBJ1-2
D gene: TRBD1
CDR3 protein: CASSPDRGYGYTF
CDR3 DNA: TGCGCCAGCAGTCCGGACAGGGGGTATGGCTACACCTTC

V gene: TRBV5-1
clone size: once
J gene: TRBJ1-4
D gene: -
CDR3 protein: CASSLEPLRANEKLFF
CDR3 DNA: TGCGCCAGCAGCTTGGAGCCCCTGAGGGCTAATGAAAAACTGTTTTTT

V gene: TRBV9
clone size: -
J gene: TRBJ2-2
D gene: -
CDR3 protein: CASSVDPRNTGELFF
CDR3 DNA: TGTGCCAGCAGCGTTGACCCAAGGAACACCGGGGAGCTGTTTTTT

V gene: TRBV7-9
clone size: -
J gene: TRBJ2-3
D gene: -
CDR3 protein: CASSLWSGQSFADTQYF
CDR3 DNA: TGTGCCAGCAGCTTATGGTCTGGACAGTCTTTCGCAGATACGCAGTATTTT

V gene: TRBV12-3/TRBV12-4
clone size: -
J gene: TRBJ2-5
D gene: TRBD2
CDR3 protein: CASADGGRETQYF
CDR3 DNA: TGTGCCAGCGCCGACGGCGGGAGGGAGACCCAGTACTTC

V gene: TRBV6-2/TRBV6-3
clone size: -
J gene: TRBJ2-1
D gene: TRBD2
CDR3 protein: CASSARARLAGGSMDEQFF
CDR3 DNA: TGTGCCAGCAGTGCACGGGCCCGACTAGCGGGAGGGTCGATGGATGAGCAGTTCTTC

V gene: TRBV24-1
clone size: -
J gene: TRBJ2-7
D gene: -
CDR3 protein: CATIRDHSYEQYF
CDR3 DNA: TGTGCCACCATCAGGGATCACTCCTACGAGCAGTACTTC

V gene: TRBV6-1
clone size: few
J gene: TRBJ2-2
D gene: -
CDR3 protein: CASSENGPTGELFF
CDR3 DNA: TGTGCCAGCAGTGAAAACGGACCCACCGGGGAGCTGTTTTTT

V gene: TRBV6-5
clone size: -
J gene: TRBJ1-2
D gene: TRBD1
CDR3 protein: CASSDTGDYGYTF
CDR3 DNA: TGTGCCAGCAGCGATACAGGGGACTATGGCTACACCTTC

V gene: TRBV20-1
clone size: -
J gene: TRBJ1-1
D gene: -
CDR3 protein: CSAVVNREAFF
CDR3 DNA: TGCAGTGCTGTGGTTAACCGTGAAGCTTTCTTT

V gene: TRBV19
clone size: -
J gene: TRBJ2-7
D gene: -
CDR3 protein: CASSAGHPYEQYF
CDR3 DNA: TGTGCCAGTAGTGCGGGACACCCCTACGAGCAGTACTTC

V gene: TRBV3-1/TRBV3-2
clone size: few
J gene: TRBJ2-6
D gene: -
CDR3 protein: CASSQDAVSGANVLTF
CDR3 DNA: TGTGCCAGCAGCCAAGATGCCGTATCTGGGGCCAACGTCCTGACTTTC

V gene: TRBV19
clone size: -
J gene: TRBJ2-5
D gene: -
CDR3 protein: CASSAGRKWETQYF
CDR3 DNA: TGTGCCAGTAGTGCAGGCCGAAAGTGGGAGACCCAGTACTTC

V gene: TRBV6-4
clone size: -
J gene: TRBJ2-3
D gene: -
CDR3 protein: CASSESPGSTQYF
CDR3 DNA: TGTGCCAGCAGTGAGTCCCCCGGGAGTACGCAGTATTTT

V gene: TRBV11-2
clone size: -
J gene: TRBJ1-2
D gene: TRBD1
CDR3 protein: CASSGRGQGGISYGYTF
CDR3 DNA: TGTGCCAGCAGCGGGCGGGGACAGGGAGGTATTAGCTATGGCTACACCTTC

V gene: TRBV6-5
clone size: once
J gene: TRBJ1-4
D gene: TRBD1
CDR3 protein: CASSLQGASREKLFF
CDR3 DNA: TGTGCCAGCAGTTTACAGGGGGCAAGTAGGGAAAAACTGTTTTTT

V gene: TRBV6-4
clone size: -
J gene: TRBJ2-3
D gene: TRBD2
CDR3 protein: CASSAEAGGPPRNTQYF
CDR3 DNA: TGTGCCAGCAGTGCCGAAGCGGGAGGCCCCCCTAGAAATACGCAGTATTTT

V gene: TRBV18
clone size: -
J gene: TRBJ2-3
D gene: TRBD2
CDR3 protein: CASSPAGSGSSDTQYF
CDR3 DNA: TGTGCCAGCTCACCGGCCGGTAGCGGGAGTTCAGATACGCAGTATTTT

V gene: TRBV30
clone size: -
J gene: TRBJ2-5
D gene: TRBD2
CDR3 protein: CAWNPLAGGGETQYF
CDR3 DNA: TGTGCCTGGAACCCTCTAGCGGGGGGTGGGGAGACCCAGTACTTC

V gene: TRBV5-1
clone size: -
J gene: TRBJ2-7
D gene: -
CDR3 protein: CASSFGGDGYEQYF
CDR3 DNA: TGCGCCAGCAGCTTTGGCGGGGATGGCTACGAGCAGTACTTC

V gene: TRBV5-1
clone size: -
J gene: TRBJ2-2
D gene: -
CDR3 protein: CASSLDWGTGELFF
CDR3 DNA: TGCGCCAGCAGCTTGGATTGGGGGACCGGGGAGCTGTTTTTT

V gene: TRBV30
clone size: -
J gene: TRBJ2-2
D gene: -
CDR3 protein: CAWRGGWDTGELFF
CDR3 DNA: TGTGCCTGGAGGGGGGGCTGGGACACCGGGGAGCTGTTTTTT

V gene: TRBV5-8
clone size: -
J gene: TRBJ1-1
D gene: TRBD1
CDR3 protein: CASSTGTVTEAFF
CDR3 DNA: TGTGCCAGCAGCACAGGGACAGTCACTGAAGCTTTCTTT

V gene: TRBV5-1
clone size: -
J gene: TRBJ2-3
D gene: -
CDR3 protein: CASGTAASTDTQYF
CDR3 DNA: TGCGCCAGCGGTACAGCGGCGAGCACAGATACGCAGTATTTT

V gene: TRBV6-4
clone size: -
J gene: TRBJ1-5
D gene: TRBD1
CDR3 protein: CASTYGDRVNQPQHF
CDR3 DNA: TGTGCCAGCACCTATGGAGACAGGGTCAATCAGCCCCAGCATTTT

V gene: TRBV4-1
clone size: few
J gene: TRBJ2-2
D gene: -
CDR3 protein: CASSQVGGRVTGELFF
CDR3 DNA: TGCGCCAGCAGCCAAGTTGGGGGGCGCGTCACCGGGGAGCTGTTTTTT

V gene: TRBV10-3
clone size: -
J gene: TRBJ2-1
D gene: -
CDR3 protein: CAISEVAVEQFF
CDR3 DNA: TGTGCCATCAGTGAGGTAGCTGTTGAGCAGTTCTTC

V gene: TRBV11-3
clone size: -
J gene: TRBJ1-2
D gene: -
CDR3 protein: CASSQPFGQGYGYTF
CDR3 DNA: TGTGCCAGCAGCCAACCTTTTGGGCAGGGATATGGCTACACCTTC

V gene: TRBV28
clone size: -
J gene: TRBJ1-6
D gene: TRBD1
CDR3 protein: CASIQPGQNNSPLHF
CDR3 DNA: TGTGCCAGCATTCAACCGGGACAGAATAATTCACCCCTCCACTTT

V gene: TRBV5-6
clone size: -
J gene: TRBJ1-5
D gene: -
CDR3 protein: CASSFRAGLAQPQHF
CDR3 DNA: TGTGCCAGCAGCTTTCGTGCAGGGTTAGCCCAGCCCCAGCATTTT

V gene: TRBV30
clone size: -
J gene: TRBJ1-4
D gene: TRBD1
CDR3 protein: CAWSVRTGVGEKLFF
CDR3 DNA: TGTGCCTGGAGTGTACGGACAGGCGTCGGTGAAAAACTGTTTTTT

V gene: TRBV24-1
clone size: -
J gene: TRBJ1-5
D gene: TRBD1
CDR3 protein: CATGAATGHNQPQHF
CDR3 DNA: TGTGCCACGGGGGCCGCGACAGGGCACAATCAGCCCCAGCATTTT

V gene: TRBV5-5
clone size: -
J gene: TRBJ1-5
D gene: -
CDR3 protein: CASSLLDQPQHF
CDR3 DNA: TGTGCCAGCAGCTTGCTCGATCAGCCCCAGCATTTT

V gene: TRBV5-4
clone size: -
J gene: TRBJ1-2
D gene: TRBD1
CDR3 protein: CASSPGQDNYGYTF
CDR3 DNA: TGTGCCAGCAGCCCCGGACAGGACAACTATGGCTACACCTTC

V gene: TRBV6-5
clone size: -
J gene: TRBJ2-7
D gene: -
CDR3 protein: CASAPNGPYEQYF
CDR3 DNA: TGTGCCAGCGCCCCCAACGGACCCTACGAGCAGTACTTC

V gene: TRBV12-5
clone size: -
J gene: TRBJ2-3
D gene: -
CDR3 protein: CASGFLPLGPRVTDTQYF
CDR3 DNA: TGTGCTAGTGGTTTCCTCCCCCTTGGCCCGAGGGTCACAGATACGCAGTATTTT

V gene: TRBV29-1
clone size: -
J gene: TRBJ2-7
D gene: TRBD2
CDR3 protein: CSVGALAGGDPGEQYF
CDR3 DNA: TGCAGCGTTGGGGCACTAGCGGGAGGAGACCCGGGTGAGCAGTACTTC

V gene: TRBV2
clone size: -
J gene: TRBJ2-4
D gene: TRBD1
CDR3 protein: CASSERTGADIQYF
CDR3 DNA: TGTGCCAGCAGTGAAAGGACAGGGGCAGACATTCAGTACTTC

V gene: TRBV6-5
clone size: -
J gene: TRBJ1-1
D gene: -
CDR3 protein: CASLKQARHTEAFF
CDR3 DNA: TGTGCCAGCCTGAAACAGGCCAGGCACACTGAAGCTTTCTTT